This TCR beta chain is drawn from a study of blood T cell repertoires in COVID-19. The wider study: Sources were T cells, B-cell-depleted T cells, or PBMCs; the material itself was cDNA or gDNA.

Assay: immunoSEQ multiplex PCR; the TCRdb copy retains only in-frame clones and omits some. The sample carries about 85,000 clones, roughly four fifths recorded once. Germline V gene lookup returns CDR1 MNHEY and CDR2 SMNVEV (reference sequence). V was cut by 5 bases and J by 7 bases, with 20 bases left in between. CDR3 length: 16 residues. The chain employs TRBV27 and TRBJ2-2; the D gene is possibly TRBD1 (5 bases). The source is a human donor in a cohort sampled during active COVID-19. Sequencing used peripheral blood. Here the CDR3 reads CASSPRRVGTGGELFF. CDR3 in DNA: TGTGCCAGCAGTCCCCGCAGGGTGGGTACCGGCGGGGAGCTGTTTTTT.